These 21 T cell receptor beta chains originate from one sample sequenced in a study of PD-L1 blockade in urothelial cancer. Time point given: pretreatment peripheral blood. Assay used: immunoSEQ multiplex PCR; TCRdb lists only in-frame clones, some missing. This repertoire shows about 95,000 clones, roughly 84% found once; its top ten account for 1.5% to 2.5%. Sequences were derived from PBMCs, sampled around atezolizumab (anti-PD-L1) treatment. These TCRs come from a man in his 60s with urothelial cancer.

This chain connects TRBV19 to TRBJ1-1; D is undetermined. This CDR3 region has 13 residues. Germline lookup yields CDR1 LNHDA and CDR2 SQIVND (reference sequence). V lost 8 bases and J lost 0, with 10 bases in between. The CDR3 sequence: CASSTSMNTEAFF. The CDR3 DNA follows: TGTGCCAGTTCGACATCGATGAACACTGAAGCTTTCTTT.

The gene calls are TRBV20-1 and TRBJ2-5; D not resolved. Trimming removed 6 bases from V and 9 bases from J, with 11 bases in between. The CDR3 length is 10 residues. The V gene's germline CDR1 is DFQATT and CDR2 SNEGSKA (reference sequence). The CDR3 spells CSAHESAQYF. Here the CDR3 DNA reads TGCAGTGCCCATGAATCGGCCCAGTACTTC.

The chain links TRBV7-9 to TRBJ1-2; D might be TRBD1 (5 bases). This CDR3 contains 14 residues. The germline gives CDR1 SEHNR, CDR2 FQNEAQ (reference sequence). V shed 4 bases and J shed 0 bases, with 9 bases lying between them. CDR3 in amino acids: CASSSGTSNYGYTF. The CDR3 DNA reads as TGTGCCAGCAGCTCGGGGACTTCTAACTATGGCTACACCTTC. Full variable domain (outside the CDR3, taken from reference TRBV7-9 and TRBJ1-2): DTGVSQNPRHKITKRGQNVTFRCDPISEHNRLYWYRQTLGQGPEFLTYFQNEAQLEKSRLLSDRFSAERPKGSFSTLEIQRTEQGDSAMYLCASSSGTSNYGYTFGSGTRLTVV.

This clone was counted a single time. This chain links TRBV7-2 with TRBJ1-2; 7 positions match TRBD1. J lost 2 bases, V lost 2 bases, and 11 bases had no gene match. Germline assignment: CDR1 SGHTA and CDR2 FQGNSA. There are 17 residues in the CDR3. The CDR3 DNA reads as TGTGCCAGCAGCTTATTCGACGGGACAGACAGAAACTATGGCTACACCTTC. Its translation is CASSLFDGTDRNYGYTF. The full variable domain, completed using reference TRBV7-2 and TRBJ1-2, is GAGVSQSPSNKVTEKGKDVELRCDPISGHTALYWYRQSLGQGLEFLIYFQGNSAPDKSGLPSDRFSAERTGGSVSTLTIQRTQQEDSAVYLCASSLFDGTDRNYGYTFGSGTRLTVV.

The rearrangement uses TRBV6-1 and TRBJ1-5, with a possible D match to TRBD1 (5 bases). The CDR3 totals 15 residues. V lost 7 bases and J 0 bases, leaving 13 bases between the germline ends. CDR1 and CDR2 (germline): MNHNS, SASEGT. The CDR3 sequence is CASTLTEDSNQPQHF. CDR3 sequence (DNA): TGTGCCAGCACTTTGACAGAAGATAGCAATCAGCCCCAGCATTTT.

This clone was counted only a few times. V gene TRBV21-1 combines with J gene TRBJ2-6; the D call TRBD1 from the table was never checked on the DNA. TRBV21-1 counts as a pseudogene. The CDR3 contains 19 residues. This chain's CDR3 is CASSTRYRGPCGGANVLTF. The CDR3 region has the DNA TGTGCCAGCAGCACCCGCTACAGGGGGCCATGCGGTGGGGCCAACGTCCTGACTTTC.

The chain links TRBV11-2 to TRBJ1-6; 7 nucleotides line up with TRBD1. Losses at the gene ends were 5 bases for V and 7 bases for J; bases not matched to a gene: 5. CDR3 length equals 14 residues. Germline CDR1 SGHAT, CDR2 FQNNGV. CDR3 loop: CASSITTGNSPLHF. CDR3 sequence (DNA): TGTGCCAGCAGCATCACGACAGGGAATTCACCCCTCCACTTT.

The V and J genes are TRBV6-1 and TRBJ2-3; 8 positions match TRBD2. Germline trimming cut 0 bases from V and 4 bases from J; bases unmatched to any gene: 9. Germline CDR1 reads MNHNS; CDR2 reads SASEGT. The CDR3 runs 17 residues. The CDR3 protein is CASSEARDSGNADTQYF. CDR3 DNA: TGTGCCAGCAGTGAAGCGCGTGATAGCGGGAACGCAGATACGCAGTATTTT.

The genes are TRBV10-3 and TRBJ2-7, with D maybe TRBD1 (6 bases). The V and J ends lost 11 bases and 5 bases respectively, with 19 bases between them. The CDR3 is 13 residues long. The germline V gene encodes CDR1 ENHRY and CDR2 SYGVKD. This chain's CDR3 is CASQGQAIDEQYF. The CDR3 nucleotides are TGTGCCTCGCAGGGGCAAGCTATCGACGAGCAGTACTTC.

The chain joins TRBV29-1 to TRBJ2-7; TRBD2 is a possible D gene (5 bases). This CDR3 is 14 amino acids long. Germline lookup yields CDR1 SQVTM and CDR2 ANQGSEA. Between the trimmed V and J ends, which lost 7 bases and 2 bases, there was a span of 18 bases. CDR3 DNA: TGCAGCGCCCCAACCCCAGGACTCCCCTACGAGCAGTACTTC. Translated, it gives CSAPTPGLPYEQYF.

This clone was found once. The V call is TRBV5-1, the J call TRBJ1-2, with 7 bases aligning to TRBD1. The CDR3 length is 14 residues. Germline V gene data show CDR1 as SGHRS and CDR2 as YFSETQ. With V trimmed by 0 bases and J by 1 base, 0 bases remained unmatched. CDR3 nucleotide sequence: TGCGCCAGCAGCTTGGACAGGGGTAACTATGGCTACACCTTC. Its protein product is CASSLDRGNYGYTF.

The V and J genes are TRBV18 and TRBJ2-5, with 7 bases lining up with TRBD1. Germline V gene lookup returns CDR1 KGHSH and CDR2 LQKENI. The CDR3 is made up of 15 amino acids. V gave up 3 bases and J gave up 2 bases; unmatched junction bases: 6. CDR3 amino acids: CASSPGRGRQETQYF. The CDR3 coding sequence is TGTGCCAGCTCACCTGGAAGGGGGCGGCAAGAGACCCAGTACTTC.

This clone was observed once. V is TRBV19 and J is TRBJ1-1, with D possibly TRBD1 on 6 matching bases. Germline V gives CDR1 LNHDA, CDR2 SQIVND (reference sequence). Deletions cut 3 bases from V and 3 bases from J, with 11 bases between. This CDR3 is built from 14 residues. The chain's CDR3 is CASSIQGLHTEAFF. CDR3 DNA: TGTGCCAGTAGTATCCAGGGGCTTCACACTGAAGCTTTCTTT.

V is TRBV10-3 and J is TRBJ2-1; TRBD2 matches at 8 bases. CDR3 length equals 15 residues. V gave up 3 bases and J gave up 4 bases; unmatched junction bases: 5. Germline V CDR1 and CDR2: ENHRY, SYGVKD. This CDR3 reads CAISDAGGLYNEQFF. DNA for the CDR3: TGTGCCATCAGTGACGCGGGGGGCTTATACAATGAGCAGTTCTTC.

This clone was observed a few times. This chain joins TRBV6-1 and TRBJ1-5; 9 bases are a match to TRBD1. Unmatched junction bases numbered 2, after V lost 1 base and J lost 1 base. Germline assignment: CDR1 MNHNS and CDR2 SASEGT. The CDR3 spans 16 residues. The CDR3 sequence: CASSEEDRGSNQPQHF. CDR3 in DNA: TGTGCCAGCAGTGAAGAAGACAGGGGGAGCAATCAGCCCCAGCATTTT.

Regarding this clone: Mismatch with germline at one junction end may stem from a read error. The V call is TRBV9, the J call TRBJ1-2, with D possibly TRBD1 on 5 matching bases. CDR1 SGDLS and CDR2 YYNGEE come from the germline V gene. The CDR3 is 18 residues long. CDR3 sequence: CVSSVAPTRQSGGGGYTF. CDR3 bases: TGTGTCAGCAGCGTAGCGCCCACTCGACAGTCCGGCGGGGGTGGCTACACCTTC.

This chain joins TRBV7-9 and TRBJ1-1, with TRBD1 identical over 9 bases. Losses at the gene ends were 7 bases for V and 4 bases for J; bases not matched to a gene: 4. Germline V gene data show CDR1 as SEHNR and CDR2 as FQNEAQ (reference sequence). This CDR3 comprises 13 residues. This CDR3 reads CASTQGQGTEAFF. CDR3 bases: TGTGCCAGCACCCAGGGACAGGGCACTGAAGCTTTCTTT.

This clone was found once. This chain connects TRBV9 to TRBJ2-4; D may be TRBD1 (6 bases). Looked up from germline, CDR1 is SGDLS and CDR2 is YYNGEE. Trimming pared 2 bases from V and 12 bases from J, leaving 18 bases between. The CDR3 is 14 residues long. This CDR3 reads CASSVTDSDGYQYF. In nucleotides, the CDR3 is TGTGCCAGCAGCGTGACGGACAGCGACGGGTATCAGTACTTC.

The chain links TRBV9 to TRBJ2-7; D possibly corresponds to TRBD2 (6 bases). The ends were cut back, 4 bases at V and 7 bases at J, with 21 bases in the middle. The germline V gene has CDR1 SGDLS and CDR2 YYNGEE. The CDR3 contains 15 residues. This CDR3 reads CASSPTGEVLGEQYF. As DNA, the CDR3 is TGTGCCAGCAGCCCCACCGGGGAGGTTTTGGGTGAGCAGTACTTC.

The rearrangement joins TRBV6-5 to TRBJ2-7, with a weak D call TRBD1 (5 bases). Trimming stripped 3 bases from V and 0 bases from J, with 9 bases between. Germline lookup yields CDR1 MNHEY and CDR2 SVGAGI. The CDR3 loop spans 14 amino acids. The DNA of the CDR3 is TGTGCCAGCAGTTATAACAGGTTCTCCTACGAGCAGTACTTC. Translation: CASSYNRFSYEQYF.

The J gene is TRBJ2-7, the V gene TRBV11-3, with D perhaps TRBD1 (6 bases). Germline V gene lookup returns CDR1 SGHNT and CDR2 YENEEA. V was shortened by 5 bases and J by 0 bases, with 11 bases between the two germline ends. The CDR3 extends over 14 amino acids. CDR3 nucleotides: TGTGCCAGCAGCCCCACAGGGAGCTCCTACGAGCAGTACTTC. As protein: CASSPTGSSYEQYF.